This T cell receptor beta chain stems from a study of early T cells in non-severe SARS-CoV-2 infection. About the research overall: Bulk RNA taken from unsorted whole blood was sequenced, leaving chains unpaired.

This clonotype was counted at least ten times. TCRdb re-called the 5' RACE reads with MiXCR, one entry per CDR3 protein. There are more than 35,000 distinct CDR3 sequences in the sample; around a tenth occur only once, and about a fifth lies in the top ten. From germline, CDR1 is MDHEN and CDR2 SYDVKM. This CDR3 comprises 12 residues. Trimming shortened V by 4 bases and J by 4 bases, and 8 bases separated the two germline ends. Sequenced sample: whole blood. The chain recombines TRBV28 with TRBJ2-7; D not certain. The sequence was collected from an adult who was a healthcare worker with PCR-confirmed SARS-CoV-2 infection or an uninfected control (not recorded which). Here the CDR3 reads CASSSGPYEQYF. The CDR3 nucleotides are TGTGCCAGCAGTTCCGGACCTTACGAGCAGTACTTC.